The 19 T cell receptor beta chains below were found in one sample sequenced in a study of blood T cells in healthy people across ages. The use of a sample-barcoded 5' primer and a J-beta primer mix characterized a second PCR of roughly 7 to 11 cycles. TCRdb reprocessed the 5' RACE reads via MiXCR and lists one record per CDR3 protein. Of roughly 930,000 distinct CDR3 sequences in the sample, about 48% were seen once. Sequencing input: blood. The receptors here all came from a man aged 25 to 40 in good health.

V usage is TRBV4-2 and J usage is TRBJ1-2; D is ambiguous. This CDR3 comprises 14 residues. Germline CDR1 and CDR2: LGHNA and YNFKEQ. Trimming pared 4 bases from V and 5 bases from J, leaving 14 bases between. CDR3 sequence reads: CASSPGGVSYGYTF. CDR3 nucleotide sequence: TGTGCCAGCAGCCCCGGCGGGGTATCATATGGCTACACCTTC.

The chain recombines TRBV28 with TRBJ2-7, with TRBD1 matching over 8 bases. V shed 6 bases, J shed 2 bases, and the junction held 12 bases outside the gene matches. The CDR3 extends over 16 amino acids. The germline V gene has CDR1 MDHEN and CDR2 SYDVKM. In nucleotides, the CDR3 is TGTGCCAGCAGCTCCTTCCGACAGGGGCGGACCTACGAGCAGTACTTC. This encodes CASSSFRQGRTYEQYF.

This clonotype was seen a handful of times. The rearrangement joins TRBV10-3 to TRBJ2-3; D is possibly TRBD1 (6 bases). CDR1 is ENHRY, CDR2 SYGVKD, per germline. V dropped 8 bases and J dropped 6 bases, with 18 bases sitting between them. CDR3 size: 14 residues. Here the CDR3 DNA reads TGTGCCATCGGTCTTGGGGGCCAGGAGGATACGCAGTATTTT. Translation gives CAIGLGGQEDTQYF.

The chain combines TRBV10-3 with TRBJ1-1; no definite D call. CDR3 length: 12 amino acids. V was shortened by 2 bases and J by 7 bases, with 8 bases between the two germline ends. Germline CDR1 ENHRY, CDR2 SYGVKD. CDR3 sequence: CAISEESYEAFF. The CDR3 nucleotides read TGTGCCATCAGTGAGGAATCGTATGAAGCTTTCTTT.

This sequence joins TRBV20-1 and TRBJ2-7; D gene ambiguous. Trimming removed 5 bases from V and 7 bases from J, with 12 bases in between. CDR3 length: 11 amino acids. Germline V gene lookup returns CDR1 DFQATT and CDR2 SNEGSKA (reference sequence). The CDR3 loop is CSALPAWEQYF. As DNA, the CDR3 is TGCAGTGCTTTACCGGCCTGGGAGCAGTACTTC.

This clonotype occurred a few times. The V call is TRBV28, the J call TRBJ1-6, with D unclear. Germline V gene data show CDR1 as MDHEN and CDR2 as SYDVKM. CDR3 length: 13 residues. With 5 bases removed from V and 9 bases from J, the gap between germline ends came to 11 bases. The CDR3 loop reads CASSPRAVSPLHF. Here the CDR3 DNA reads TGTGCCAGCAGTCCCCGGGCGGTTTCACCCCTCCACTTT.

This clonotype was counted between two and nine times. J is TRBJ2-3 and V is TRBV29-1, with TRBD2 matching over 13 bases. From germline, CDR1 is SQVTM and CDR2 ANQGSEA. This CDR3 is built from 14 residues. V was clipped by 2 bases and J by 10 bases; unmatched bases: 6. The CDR3 sequence is CSVERTSGGAAQYF. The CDR3, as DNA: TGCAGCGTTGAAAGGACTAGCGGGGGTGCGGCGCAGTATTTT.

This clonotype was counted between two and nine times. The chain is built from TRBV28 and TRBJ2-6; 8 bases fit TRBD1. The CDR3 runs to 17 residues. V shed 9 bases and J 0 bases; nucleotides not matched to a gene: 10. Germline values: CDR1 MDHEN, CDR2 SYDVKM. The CDR3 DNA reads as TGTGCCAGTAGCTCCGGGACAGGCACCTCTGGGGCCAACGTCCTGACTTTC. It yields the protein CASSSGTGTSGANVLTF.

The V call is TRBV29-1, the J call TRBJ2-5; TRBD1 matches 7 bases. The CDR3 contains 13 residues. Germline CDR1 is SQVTM and CDR2 is ANQGSEA. The J segment lost 11 bases and the V segment lost 8 bases, leaving 17 bases of the junction unmatched. In nucleotides, the CDR3 is TGCAGCCTGAGACAGGGTAAAGGGGATGAGCAGTACTTC. Amino acids: CSLRQGKGDEQYF. Full variable domain (outside the CDR3, taken from reference TRBV29-1 and TRBJ2-5): SAVISQKPSRDICQRGTSLTIQCQVDSQVTMMFWYRQQPGQSLTLIATANQGSEATYESGFVIDKFPISRPNLTFSTLTVSNMSPEDSSIYLCSLRQGKGDEQYFGPGTRLLVL.

The chain carries TRBV18 and TRBJ1-3, with D tentatively TRBD1 (6 bases). Germline CDR1 and CDR2: KGHSH and LQKENI. The V and J ends lost 3 bases and 0 bases respectively, with 12 bases between them. This CDR3 is 16 amino acids long. This CDR3 is CASSPQQGDSGNTIYF. CDR3 DNA sequence: TGTGCCAGCTCACCCCAACAGGGAGACTCTGGAAACACCATATATTTT.

The J gene is TRBJ2-5, the V gene TRBV6-2 or TRBV6-3; no firm D call. V was shortened by 2 bases and J by 1 base, with 8 bases between the two germline ends. The CDR3 is 14 amino acids. Germline assignment: CDR1 MNHEY and CDR2 SVGEGT. CDR3 nucleotides: TGTGCCAGCAGTTACCGAGAGCTCCAAGAGACCCAGTACTTC. Translating gives CASSYRELQETQYF.

The genes are TRBV5-1 and TRBJ1-6; no clear D gene. The V end lost 4 bases, the J end lost 6 bases, and 17 bases lay between the germline ends. Per germline, CDR1 SGHRS and CDR2 YFSETQ. CDR3 size: 16 residues. The CDR3 DNA reads TGCGCCAGCAGCCTGGACCTCGGCGCGATTAATTCACCCCTCCACTTT. This sequence encodes CASSLDLGAINSPLHF.

The J gene is TRBJ1-5, the V gene TRBV4-1, with 7 nucleotides matching TRBD1. This CDR3 is built from 16 residues. Per the germline V gene, CDR1 is MGHRA and CDR2 is YSYEKL. Losses at the gene ends were 4 bases for V and 6 bases for J; bases not matched to a gene: 12. In nucleotides, the CDR3 is TGCGCCAGCAGCCCTATGGGACAGAAGATCCGTCAGCCCCAGCATTTT. Amino acid sequence: CASSPMGQKIRQPQHF.

The chain has TRBV12-3 or TRBV12-4 and TRBJ1-2; 7 bases map to TRBD1. Trimming took 1 base from V and 7 from J; bases not matched to a gene: 6. This CDR3 spans 14 amino acids. CDR3 amino acids: CASSLETGLSGYTF. The DNA of the CDR3 is TGTGCCAGCAGTTTAGAGACAGGGCTTTCTGGCTACACCTTC.

In this sample, this clonotype turned up a few times. The V call is TRBV3-1, the J call TRBJ1-6; maybe TRBD1 (5 bases). The V gene lost 4 bases and the J gene lost 2 bases, with 15 bases spanning the gap. There are 17 residues in the CDR3. CDR1 is LGHDT, CDR2 YNNKEL, per germline (reference sequence). The CDR3 region has the DNA TGTGCCAGCAGCCTCACGGAGGGGAGGACCTATAATTCACCCCTCCACTTT. It yields the protein CASSLTEGRTYNSPLHF.

The chain employs TRBV20-1 and TRBJ2-5; the match to TRBD2 covers 12 bases. This CDR3 has 14 residues. The trim removed 7 bases at V and 4 bases at J, leaving 7 bases unmatched. In germline, CDR1 is DFQATT, CDR2 SNEGSKA (reference sequence). The CDR3, as DNA: TGCAGTGTACTAGCGGGGGGTAACGGAGAGACCCAGTACTTC. It encodes CSVLAGGNGETQYF.

This clonotype was seen more than once but under ten times. V gene TRBV20-1 combines with J gene TRBJ2-3; 11 bases agree with TRBD2. V lost 5 bases and J lost 3; bases outside the gene matches: 7. This CDR3 spans 15 amino acids. Germline-derived CDR1 and CDR2 are DFQATT and SNEGSKA (reference sequence). The CDR3 nucleotides are TGCAGTGCTCCCGATAGCGGGGGGGCAACAGATACGCAGTATTTT. Its protein product is CSAPDSGGATDTQYF.

This sequence joins TRBV10-3 and TRBJ2-5; no definite D call. This CDR3 contains 13 residues. The germline V and J ends were trimmed by 0 bases and 11 bases, with 13 bases remaining between them. Germline CDR1 reads ENHRY; CDR2 reads SYGVKD. The CDR3 DNA reads TGTGCCATCAGTGAGTCGAAAGAGAATGAGCAGTACTTC. It encodes CAISESKENEQYF.

The genes are TRBV5-1 and TRBJ2-7; 12 bases map to TRBD1. V was clipped by 0 bases and J by 7 bases; unmatched bases: 5. The CDR3 is 15 residues long. Per germline, CDR1 SGHRS and CDR2 YFSETQ. CDR3 region: CASSLEGQGAREQYF. For the CDR3, the DNA is TGCGCCAGCAGCTTGGAGGGACAGGGGGCCAGGGAGCAGTACTTC.